The T cell receptor beta chain described here comes from a study of HIV-infected children after antiretroviral therapy interruption. Study-wide background: Children had CD4+ above 500, viral load below 50 copies/ml, either treatment arm. EBV and CMV exposure was recorded in most children. Interruption-arm sampling covered weeks 0, 12, interruption end (24 or 48), and about 3 years post-study. Overall study findings and caveats: Naive CD4+ sequences overlapped less between time points once interruption began.

As concerns this clonotype: The antigen remains unidentified.

RNA-based 3' RACE libraries used unique molecular identifiers. Via MiXCR, TCRdb re-called the 3' RACE reads, giving one row per CDR3 protein. The sample has around 50,000 distinct CDR3 sequences, about 4.3% seen once; the top ten hold roughly 0.7%. This sample's treatment: PENTA 11 planned treatment interruption arm or continuous ART arm. Trimming took off 2 bases at V and 3 bases at J, with 21 bases between the two ends. CDR1 MNHEY and CDR2 SVGEGT come from the germline V gene. CDR3 size: 18 residues. This clonotype was sampled from a pool of human donors with HIV. The source material was CD45RA+ CD4+ T cells from PBMCs, pooled from several time points, sampled from a donor given antiretroviral therapy, either interrupted or continuous. Subset described: naive CD4+ CD45RA+ CD45RO- T cells. The rearrangement joins TRBV6-2 or TRBV6-3 to TRBJ2-3; D uncertain. The CDR3 is CASSYALVWKEVTDTQYF. The DNA for the CDR3 is TGTGCCAGCAGTTACGCGTTAGTATGGAAAGAGGTAACAGATACGCAGTATTTT.